The next 23 T cell receptor beta chains were all read from a single sample in a study of blood T cells in healthy people across ages. Primed by a sample-barcoded 5' primer and a J-beta primer mix, a second PCR proceeded for 7 to 11 cycles. Via MiXCR, TCRdb re-called the 5' RACE reads, giving one row per CDR3 protein. The sample shows roughly 2 million distinct CDR3 sequences, around 50% of them seen only once. The material sequenced was blood. The receptor set was obtained from a middle-aged woman in good health.

This clonotype was observed a few times. V is TRBV14 and J is TRBJ1-2; 9 bases are shared with TRBD1. This CDR3 spans 21 amino acids. The V segment lost 1 base and the J segment 8 bases; nucleotides outside the gene matches: 26. CDR1 and CDR2 from the germline V gene are SGHDN and FVKESK. The CDR3 here is CASSQGVSRPKGPDRGGGYTF. The CDR3 region has the DNA TGTGCCAGCAGCCAAGGGGTCTCCCGACCTAAAGGCCCGGACAGGGGTGGCGGCTACACCTTC.

V and J are TRBV29-1 and TRBJ2-1; a weak D match, TRBD2 (5 bases). CDR1 and CDR2 from the germline V gene are SQVTM and ANQGSEA. The CDR3 runs 12 residues. Trimming left V 5 bases short and J 5 bases short, with 10 bases between. The CDR3 reads CSVLGVNNEQFF. CDR3 DNA: TGCAGCGTTCTGGGAGTTAACAATGAGCAGTTCTTC.

In the case of this clonotype: An end of the junction does not agree with germline; a read error may underlie this. The chain has TRBV7-9 and TRBJ2-5; D may be TRBD2 (6 bases). CDR3 length: 11 residues. Per the germline V gene, CDR1 is SEHNR and CDR2 is FQNEAQ (reference sequence). CDR3 amino acids: CGGAVQETQYF. The CDR3 DNA reads TGCGGCGGGGCAGTCCAAGAGACCCAGTACTTC.

This chain links TRBV7-3 with TRBJ2-1; 9 nucleotides match TRBD2. The germline CDR1 and CDR2 sequences are SGHTA and FQGTGA. The CDR3 sequence is 15 residues long. The junction had 4 bases not matched to a gene; V was cut back by 1 base and J by 6 bases. CDR3 in DNA: TGTGCCAGCAGCTTAATTAGCGGGGGACTCAATGAGCAGTTCTTC. Residues: CASSLISGGLNEQFF.

The chain joins TRBV29-1 to TRBJ2-7; weak D call: TRBD2 (5 bases). Germline V gene data show CDR1 as SQVTM and CDR2 as ANQGSEA. The CDR3 length is 14 residues. Trimming stripped 3 bases from V and 0 bases from J, with 12 bases between. The CDR3 reads CSVEVRAVSYEQYF. In DNA, the CDR3 is TGCAGCGTTGAGGTCCGAGCGGTCTCCTACGAGCAGTACTTC.

This clonotype was observed a handful of times. The chain carries TRBV9 and TRBJ2-5; D may be TRBD1 (6 bases). V dropped 2 bases and J dropped 5 bases, with 16 bases sitting between them. Per the germline V gene, CDR1 is SGDLS and CDR2 is YYNGEE. This CDR3 comprises 15 residues. The CDR3 bases are TGTGCCAGCAGCGTCAACAGGGACGGTATGGAGACCCAGTACTTC. This codes for CASSVNRDGMETQYF. Filled out from reference TRBV9 and TRBJ2-5, the complete variable domain reads DSGVTQTPKHLITATGQRVTLRCSPRSGDLSVYWYQQSLDQGLQFLIQYYNGEERAKGNILERFSAQQFPDLHSELNLSSLELGDSALYFCASSVNRDGMETQYFGPGTRLLVL.

The V gene is TRBV28, the J gene TRBJ1-1; D remains ambiguous. V gave up 2 bases and J gave up 1 base, with 5 bases separating them. This CDR3 is 13 amino acids long. Germline CDR1 reads MDHEN; CDR2 reads SYDVKM. The CDR3 DNA reads TGTGCCAGCAGTTTAATCCAGAACACTGAAGCTTTCTTT. Translated: CASSLIQNTEAFF.

There are a few counts of this clonotype. This sequence joins TRBV2 and TRBJ2-4, with TRBD1 matching 9 bases. The V gene end was trimmed by 7 bases and the J gene end by 7 bases; junction bases not matched to a gene: 2. This CDR3 has 12 residues. CDR1 is SNHLY and CDR2 is FYNNEI in the germline V gene. The chain's CDR3 is CASKGQGNIQYF. The CDR3, as DNA: TGTGCCAGCAAGGGACAGGGTAACATTCAGTACTTC.

This clonotype was seen only a few times. The chain is built from TRBV7-3 and TRBJ2-5; 7 bases are shared with TRBD2. CDR1 and CDR2 (germline): SGHTA, FQGTGA. The junction had 13 bases not matched to a gene; V was cut back by 0 bases and J by 0 bases. The CDR3 is 19 residues long. The CDR3 sequence is CASSLTGLGILANQETQYF. In DNA, the CDR3 is TGTGCCAGCAGCTTAACAGGCCTAGGGATACTAGCGAACCAAGAGACCCAGTACTTC. The full variable domain, in which reference TRBV7-3 and TRBJ2-5 provide the parts outside the CDR3, is GAGVSQTPSNKVTEKGKYVELRCDPISGHTALYWYRQSLGQGPEFLIYFQGTGAADDSGLPNDRFFAVRPEGSVSTLKIQRTERGDSAVYLCASSLTGLGILANQETQYFGPGTRLLVL.

This chain uses TRBV11-1 with TRBJ2-1; 13 bases align to TRBD2. J was trimmed by 0 bases and V by 5 bases; bases with no gene match: 16. Germline assignment: CDR1 SGHAT and CDR2 FQDESV (reference sequence). The CDR3 runs 21 residues. The DNA of the CDR3 is TGTGCCAGCAGCCAACCCTCCCGGACTAGCGGGGGACCAAGCTCCTACAATGAGCAGTTCTTC. The encoded protein is CASSQPSRTSGGPSSYNEQFF.

This clonotype has just a few counts. The V call is TRBV28, the J call TRBJ2-6, with D possibly being TRBD1 or TRBD2 (5 bases each). The CDR3 covers 16 residues. V was trimmed by 6 bases and J by 0 bases, leaving 12 bases between them. Germline V gives CDR1 MDHEN, CDR2 SYDVKM. The CDR3 spells CASSPQGRSGANVLTF. The CDR3 DNA reads as TGTGCCAGCAGCCCGCAGGGACGCTCTGGGGCCAACGTCCTGACTTTC. The entire variable domain, with the rest obtained from reference TRBV28 and TRBJ2-6, is as follows: DVKVTQSSRYLVKRTGEKVFLECVQDMDHENMFWYRQDPGLGLRLIYFSYDVKMKEKGDIPEGYSVSREKKERFSLILESASTNQTSMYLCASSPQGRSGANVLTFGAGSRLTVL.

This clonotype was recorded a few times. The chain joins TRBV20-1 to TRBJ2-6; D may be TRBD2 (6 bases). This CDR3 is 14 amino acids long. The germline gives CDR1 DFQATT, CDR2 SNEGSKA (reference sequence). Between the trimmed V and J ends, which lost 6 bases and 4 bases, there was a span of 13 bases. CDR3 DNA: TGCAGTGCAGCCCGGGGGTCAGGGGCCAACGTCCTGACTTTC. Its protein product is CSAARGSGANVLTF.

This clonotype turned up a few times. The CDR3 coding sequence is TGCGCCAGCAGCCAAGACCCCCGGTCGGATACGCAGTATTTT. Translated: CASSQDPRSDTQYF. The V call is TRBV4-3, the J call TRBJ2-3; the D is unclear. Between the trimmed V and J ends, which lost 0 bases and 6 bases, there was a span of 10 bases. Germline CDR1 LGHNA, CDR2 YSLEER. The CDR3 totals 14 residues.

The V and J genes are TRBV7-6 and TRBJ2-5; the D gene is possibly TRBD2 (5 bases). Gene TRBJ2-7 matches the end of the DNA better, so the J call may be wrong. The length of the CDR3 is 14 residues. The germline V gene has CDR1 SGHVS and CDR2 FNYEAQ. The CDR3 region has the DNA TGTGCCAGCAGCCCCCGTGAGGGAAGCGACGAGCAGTACTTC. It encodes CASSPREGSDEQYF.

The chain has TRBV7-3 and TRBJ2-7; 12 bases are shared with TRBD1. The CDR3 extends over 13 amino acids. J lost 10 bases, V lost 3 bases, and 4 bases had no gene match. Germline CDR1 and CDR2: SGHTA and FQGTGA. CDR3 residues: CASSLGTGGPQYF. Here the CDR3 DNA reads TGTGCCAGCAGCTTGGGGACAGGGGGCCCCCAGTACTTC.

The chain has TRBV4-1 and TRBJ2-3; D is ambiguous. Germline CDR1 is MGHRA and CDR2 is YSYEKL. CDR3 length: 17 amino acids. The V end was cut by 3 bases, the J end by 0 bases, with 16 bases between. CDR3 coding DNA: TGCGCCAGCAGCCACCCCCCGGACGGGTCCAGCACAGATACGCAGTATTTT. It translates to CASSHPPDGSSTDTQYF.

The gene calls are TRBV20-1 and TRBJ2-5; tentatively, D is TRBD1 (6 bases). The germline V gene encodes CDR1 DFQATT and CDR2 SNEGSKA (reference sequence). CDR3 size: 12 residues. Trimming took off 6 bases at V and 3 bases at J, with 11 bases between the two ends. The CDR3 nucleotides are TGCAGTGCCCGACAGGCGAAAGAGACCCAGTACTTC. Translation gives CSARQAKETQYF.

The CDR3 bases are TGTGCCGGCCCCCTAGAGACCCAGTACTTC. Residues: CAGPLETQYF. This chain uses TRBV19 with TRBJ2-5; D unclear. Germline loops: CDR1 LNHDA, CDR2 SQIVND (reference sequence). CDR3 length equals 10 residues. Trimming took 11 bases from V and 4 from J, leaving 8 bases between them.

CDR3 in DNA: TGCAGTGCTAGAGATAGGCGTCTAGCGGGAAGCACAGATACGCAGTATTTT. It is translated as CSARDRRLAGSTDTQYF. The rearrangement joins TRBV20-1 to TRBJ2-3; 9 bases map to TRBD2. Trimming took 0 bases from V and 0 from J; bases not matched to a gene: 7. The CDR3 has 17 amino acids. From germline, CDR1 is DFQATT and CDR2 SNEGSKA (reference sequence).

The V call is TRBV29-1, the J call TRBJ1-2; 7 positions agree with TRBD1. There are 14 residues in the CDR3. Losses at the gene ends were 6 bases for V and 4 bases for J; bases not matched to a gene: 11. Germline CDR1 is SQVTM and CDR2 is ANQGSEA. The CDR3 DNA sequence: TGCAGCGTACAGGGGACAGCGACTAGCTATGGCTACACCTTC. It yields the protein CSVQGTATSYGYTF. Variable domain in full (rest from reference TRBV29-1 and TRBJ1-2): SAVISQKPSRDICQRGTSLTIQCQVDSQVTMMFWYRQQPGQSLTLIATANQGSEATYESGFVIDKFPISRPNLTFSTLTVSNMSPEDSSIYLCSVQGTATSYGYTFGSGTRLTVV.

The gene calls are TRBV12-1 and TRBJ1-1; the DNA was not used to check the table's D call, TRBD1. TRBV12-1 constitutes a pseudogene. This CDR3 is built from 15 residues. CDR3 in amino acids: CASSFESGVTFEAFF. In DNA, the CDR3 is TGTGCCAGCAGCTTTGAGTCGGGGGTAACTTTTGAAGCTTTCTTT.

This clonotype showed up just a few times. The V call is TRBV20-1, the J call TRBJ2-7, with D hard to call. Trimming cost V 3 bases and J 7 bases, with 10 bases left between them. The germline V gene encodes CDR1 DFQATT and CDR2 SNEGSKA (reference sequence). This CDR3 spans 11 amino acids. CDR3 in amino acids: CSASRGNEQYF. CDR3 coding DNA: TGCAGTGCTAGTCGCGGCAATGAGCAGTACTTC.

The chain employs TRBV27 and TRBJ2-6, with unresolved D. The CDR3 totals 15 residues. Germline CDR1 and CDR2: MNHEY and SMNVEV (reference sequence). V was pared by 8 bases and J by 1 base, with 12 bases between. The CDR3 region is CASASVSSGANVLTF. CDR3 bases: TGTGCCAGCGCATCCGTGAGTTCTGGGGCCAACGTCCTGACTTTC.